This T cell receptor beta chain was obtained from a study of blood T cell repertoires in COVID-19. Study context: Material from acute and convalescent COVID-19 was sourced from the United States, Italy and Spain. Sources were T cells, B-cell-depleted T cells, or PBMCs; the material itself was cDNA or gDNA.

Germline values: CDR1 LGHDT, CDR2 YNNKEL (reference sequence). The ends were cut back, 3 bases at V and 2 bases at J, with 10 bases in the middle. CDR3 length: 14 amino acids. Per the study methods: For nucleated cells, counts were estimated from reference gene primer amplification. Generated by immunoSEQ multiplex PCR, the TCRdb table keeps only in-frame clones and is missing some. V, J and clone size derive from that table, while D and trimming were established from the DNA sequence. In the table there are 140,000 to 150,000 clones, more than 75% of which are singletons. The V call is TRBV3-1 (or the pseudogene TRBV3-2), the J call TRBJ2-5; D may be TRBD1 (6 bases). The TCR sequence derives from a man in his 60s with active or convalescent COVID-19. What was sequenced was peripheral blood. CDR3 amino acids: CASSQSDSQETQYF. CDR3 sequence (DNA): TGTGCCAGCAGCCAGTCGGACAGTCAAGAGACCCAGTACTTC.